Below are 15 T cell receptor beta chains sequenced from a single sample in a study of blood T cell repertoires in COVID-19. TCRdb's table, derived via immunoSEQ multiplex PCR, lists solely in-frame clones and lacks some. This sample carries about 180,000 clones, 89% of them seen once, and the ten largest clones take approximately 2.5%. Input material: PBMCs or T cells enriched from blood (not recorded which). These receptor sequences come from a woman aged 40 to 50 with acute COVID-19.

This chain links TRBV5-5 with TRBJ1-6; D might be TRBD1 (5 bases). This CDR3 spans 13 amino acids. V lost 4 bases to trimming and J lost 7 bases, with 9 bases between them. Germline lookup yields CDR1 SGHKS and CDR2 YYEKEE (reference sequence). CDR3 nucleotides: TGTGCCAGCAGCCTCAGGGTCAATTCACCCCTCCACTTT. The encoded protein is CASSLRVNSPLHF.

CDR3 DNA: TGTGCCAGCAGCTCCCCCGGACTAGCGGGGGGGCAGAGCGAGCAGTACTTC. Its protein is CASSSPGLAGGQSEQYF. V usage is TRBV5-4 and J usage is TRBJ2-7, with 15 bases that match TRBD2. The CDR3 runs 17 residues. The germline gives CDR1 SGHNT, CDR2 YYREEE (reference sequence). J gave up 6 bases and V 3 bases, and 10 bases lay outside the gene matches.

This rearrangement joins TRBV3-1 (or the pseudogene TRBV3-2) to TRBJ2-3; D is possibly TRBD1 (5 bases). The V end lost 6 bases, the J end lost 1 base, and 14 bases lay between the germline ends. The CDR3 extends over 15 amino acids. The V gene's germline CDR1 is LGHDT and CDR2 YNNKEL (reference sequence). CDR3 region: CASSPGLFGTDTQYF. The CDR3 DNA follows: TGTGCCAGCAGTCCAGGGTTGTTCGGCACAGATACGCAGTATTTT.

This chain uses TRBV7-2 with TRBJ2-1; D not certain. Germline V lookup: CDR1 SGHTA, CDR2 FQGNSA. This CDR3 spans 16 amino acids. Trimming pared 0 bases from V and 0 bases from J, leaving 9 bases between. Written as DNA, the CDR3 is TGTGCCAGCAGCTTAGCCGTTGGCAGCTCCTACAATGAGCAGTTCTTC. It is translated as CASSLAVGSSYNEQFF.

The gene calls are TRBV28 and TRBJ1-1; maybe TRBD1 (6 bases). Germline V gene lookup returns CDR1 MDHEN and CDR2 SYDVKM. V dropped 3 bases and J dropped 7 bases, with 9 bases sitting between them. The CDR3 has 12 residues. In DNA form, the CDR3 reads TGTGCCAGCAGTTTGCAGGGGCGTGAAGCTTTCTTT. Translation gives CASSLQGREAFF.

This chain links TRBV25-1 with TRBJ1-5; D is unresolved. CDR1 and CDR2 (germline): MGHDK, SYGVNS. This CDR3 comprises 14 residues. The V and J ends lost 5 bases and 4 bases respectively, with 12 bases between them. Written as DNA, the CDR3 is TGTGCCAGCAGTTTAGGACTGTCTAATCAGCCCCAGCATTTT. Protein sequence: CASSLGLSNQPQHF.

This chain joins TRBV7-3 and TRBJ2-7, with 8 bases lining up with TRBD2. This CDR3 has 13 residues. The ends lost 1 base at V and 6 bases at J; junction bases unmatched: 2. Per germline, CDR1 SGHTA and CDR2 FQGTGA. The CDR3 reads CASSLKRGFEQYF. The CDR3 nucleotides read TGTGCCAGCAGCTTAAAGCGGGGGTTCGAGCAGTACTTC.

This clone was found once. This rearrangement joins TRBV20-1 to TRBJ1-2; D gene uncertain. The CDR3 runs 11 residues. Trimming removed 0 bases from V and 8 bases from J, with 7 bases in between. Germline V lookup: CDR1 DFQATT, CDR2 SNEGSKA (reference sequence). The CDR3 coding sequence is TGCAGTGCTAGAGAAGGAGTCGGCTACACCTTC. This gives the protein CSAREGVGYTF.

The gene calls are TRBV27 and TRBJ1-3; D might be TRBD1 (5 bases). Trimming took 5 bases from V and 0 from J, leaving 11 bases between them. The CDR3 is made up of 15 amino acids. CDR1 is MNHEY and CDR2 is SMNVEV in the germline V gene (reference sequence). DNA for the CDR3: TGTGCCAGCAGTCTCGACAGTAGCTCTGGAAACACCATATATTTT. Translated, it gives CASSLDSSSGNTIYF.

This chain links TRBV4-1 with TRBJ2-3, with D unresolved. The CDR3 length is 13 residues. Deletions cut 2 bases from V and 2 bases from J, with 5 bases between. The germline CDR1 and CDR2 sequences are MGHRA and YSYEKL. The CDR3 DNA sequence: TGCGCCAGCAGCCAACCTTCCACAGATACGCAGTATTTT. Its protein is CASSQPSTDTQYF.

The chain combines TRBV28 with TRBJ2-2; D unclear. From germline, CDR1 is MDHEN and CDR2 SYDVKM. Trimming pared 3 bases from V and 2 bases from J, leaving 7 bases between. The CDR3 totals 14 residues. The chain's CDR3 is CASSFHTNTGELFF. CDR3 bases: TGTGCCAGCAGTTTCCACACCAACACCGGGGAGCTGTTTTTT.

CDR3 nucleotide sequence: TGTGCCAGCTCACCGATAGCGGGGGGCCAAGAGACCCAGTACTTC. This sequence encodes CASSPIAGGQETQYF. The chain recombines TRBV18 with TRBJ2-5; 10 bases match TRBD2. CDR1 and CDR2 from the germline V gene are KGHSH and LQKENI. Trimming took 3 bases from V and 1 from J; bases not matched to a gene: 2. This CDR3 is built from 15 residues.

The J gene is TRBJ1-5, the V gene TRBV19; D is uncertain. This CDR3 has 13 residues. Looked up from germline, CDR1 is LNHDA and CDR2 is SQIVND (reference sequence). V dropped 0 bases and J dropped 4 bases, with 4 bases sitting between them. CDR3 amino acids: CASSIDVNQPQHF. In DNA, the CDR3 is TGTGCCAGTAGTATAGATGTAAATCAGCCCCAGCATTTT.

The CDR3 sequence is CASSLPGLASETQYF. In DNA, the CDR3 is TGTGCCAGCAGTCTTCCGGGACTAGCGTCGGAGACCCAGTACTTC. This rearrangement joins TRBV9 to TRBJ2-5; the match to TRBD2 covers 10 bases. The CDR3 length is 15 residues. The V gene's germline CDR1 is SGDLS and CDR2 YYNGEE. V shed 5 bases and J 5 bases; nucleotides not matched to a gene: 9.

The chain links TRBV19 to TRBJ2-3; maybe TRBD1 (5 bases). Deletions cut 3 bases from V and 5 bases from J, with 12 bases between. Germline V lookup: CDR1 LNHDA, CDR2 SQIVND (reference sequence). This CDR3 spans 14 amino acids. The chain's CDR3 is CASSMAGWGDTQYF. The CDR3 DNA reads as TGTGCCAGTAGTATGGCAGGGTGGGGAGATACGCAGTATTTT.